The 5 T cell receptor beta chains below were found in one sample sequenced in a study of neurological immune-mediated disorders. TCRdb analysed the 5' RACE reads with MiXCR anew, one entry per CDR3 protein. Among 25,000 or so distinct CDR3 sequences listed, approximately 12% were seen once. The sequencing sample was made of PBMCs. The receptors were sampled from a man in his sixties in good health.

This clonotype was seen at least ten times. This sequence joins TRBV7-3 and TRBJ2-2, with TRBD1 matching over 7 bases. The length of the CDR3 is 15 residues. Trimming cost V 4 bases and J 4 bases; bases outside gene matches: 6. CDR1 SGHTA and CDR2 FQGTGA come from the germline V gene. CDR3 protein: CASSSTGMSTGELFF. As DNA, the CDR3 is TGTGCCAGCAGCTCGACAGGGATGAGCACCGGGGAGCTGTTTTTT.

In this sample, this clonotype turned up many times. The V gene is TRBV20-1, the J gene TRBJ2-1; 7 nucleotides agree with TRBD2. CDR1 is DFQATT and CDR2 is SNEGSKA in the germline V gene (reference sequence). V dropped 0 bases and J dropped 5; count of bases not matched to a gene: 13. CDR3 length equals 17 residues. The CDR3 nucleotides are TGCAGTGCTAGAGATGGAAGGCGCCTAGCGGAGAACAATGAGCAGTTCTTC. The encoded protein is CSARDGRRLAENNEQFF.

This clonotype has a count of ten or more. The chain uses TRBV7-9 and TRBJ2-1; D is uncertain. V lost 1 base, J lost 7 bases, and 5 bases lay in between. The length of the CDR3 is 12 residues. Germline CDR1 is SEHNR and CDR2 is FQNEAQ (reference sequence). CDR3 in DNA: TGTGCCAGCAGCTTAGTGGGAAATGAGCAGTTCTTC. This codes for CASSLVGNEQFF.

This clonotype was observed at least ten times. The chain couples TRBV28 to TRBJ2-2; 10 bases align to TRBD1. V lost 6 bases to trimming and J lost 6 bases; unmatched junction nucleotides: 10. Germline assignment: CDR1 MDHEN and CDR2 SYDVKM. This CDR3 is built from 16 residues. Written as DNA, the CDR3 is TGTGCCAGCAGCCACCGACAGGGGGCTCCCCCCGGGGAGCTGTTTTTT. This gives the protein CASSHRQGAPPGELFF.

V gene TRBV19 combines with J gene TRBJ1-3; D is ambiguous. Germline CDR1 LNHDA, CDR2 SQIVND (reference sequence). The CDR3 sequence is 17 residues long. Trimming shortened V by 3 bases and J by 5 bases, and 20 bases separated the two germline ends. The chain's CDR3 is CASSMEFGSEKRNTIYF. The CDR3 DNA reads TGTGCCAGTAGTATGGAATTCGGCAGTGAGAAACGAAACACCATATATTTT.